Each of the 13 T cell receptor beta chains below was sequenced from the same sample in a study of blood T cell repertoires in COVID-19. Assay used: immunoSEQ multiplex PCR; TCRdb lists only in-frame clones, some missing. The data hold roughly 73,000 clones, with nearly 85% observed a single time. The source material was peripheral blood. These receptors all stem from a woman aged 55-70 years with acute or convalescent COVID-19.

The V and J genes are TRBV7-8 and TRBJ2-2, with D possibly being TRBD1 (6 bases). Germline-derived CDR1 and CDR2 are SGHVS and FQNEAQ. Between the trimmed V and J ends, which lost 1 base and 0 bases, there was a span of 9 bases. The length of the CDR3 is 16 residues. Written as DNA, the CDR3 is TGTGCCAGCAGCTTAGTATCAGGGGCGAACACCGGGGAGCTGTTTTTT. It translates to CASSLVSGANTGELFF.

The chain recombines TRBV3-1 (or the pseudogene TRBV3-2) with TRBJ1-2; tentatively, D is TRBD1 (6 bases). Germline CDR1 is LGHDT and CDR2 is YNNKEL (reference sequence). V shed 3 bases and J shed 2 bases, with 10 bases lying between them. The CDR3 loop spans 14 amino acids. CDR3 coding DNA: TGTGCCAGCAGCCATCTCAGGGGAAACTATGGCTACACCTTC. Translating it yields CASSHLRGNYGYTF.

This clone appeared once. CDR3 sequence: CASSSQDRPYGYTF. The CDR3 DNA is TGCGCCAGCAGCTCCCAGGACAGGCCCTATGGCTACACCTTC. This rearrangement joins TRBV5-1 to TRBJ1-2; 7 positions agree with TRBD1. The CDR3 is 14 amino acids. J gave up 4 bases and V 3 bases, and 6 bases lay outside the gene matches. Germline CDR1 SGHRS, CDR2 YFSETQ.

This chain joins TRBV14 and TRBJ2-3; TRBD2 matches at 10 bases. CDR3 length: 16 residues. V gave up 4 bases and J gave up 6 bases; unmatched junction bases: 10. CDR1 is SGHDN, CDR2 FVKESK, per germline. The CDR3 protein is CASSPSGGLASDTQYF. The CDR3 DNA reads TGTGCCAGCAGCCCTTCCGGGGGACTAGCGTCTGATACGCAGTATTTT. Filled out from reference TRBV14 and TRBJ2-3, the complete variable domain reads EAGVTQFPSHSVIEKGQTVTLRCDPISGHDNLYWYRRVMGKEIKFLLHFVKESKQDESGMPNNRFLAERTGGTYSTLKVQPAELEDSGVYFCASSPSGGLASDTQYFGPGTRLTVL.

The J gene is TRBJ2-6, the V gene TRBV5-6, with 8 nucleotides matching TRBD1. J gave up 2 bases and V 2 bases, and 9 bases lay outside the gene matches. The CDR3 has 18 amino acids. CDR1 is SGHDT, CDR2 YYEEEE, per germline. The CDR3 here is CASSLDRGLRAGANVLTF. CDR3 in DNA: TGTGCCAGCAGCTTAGACAGGGGATTAAGGGCTGGGGCCAACGTCCTGACTTTC.

This rearrangement joins TRBV7-9 to TRBJ2-2, with 7 bases matching TRBD1. The CDR3 has 14 amino acids. Germline CDR1 and CDR2: SEHNR and FQNEAQ (reference sequence). The trim removed 5 bases at V and 5 bases at J, leaving 5 bases unmatched. The CDR3 DNA sequence: TGTGCCAGCAGCGCTCAGACAGGGACCGGGGAGCTGTTTTTT. Residues: CASSAQTGTGELFF.

The V and J genes are TRBV19 and TRBJ1-5; a possible D gene is TRBD1 (6 bases). Between the trimmed V and J ends, which lost 6 bases and 4 bases, there was a span of 16 bases. CDR3 size: 15 residues. Germline lookup yields CDR1 LNHDA and CDR2 SQIVND (reference sequence). The CDR3 reads CASRIGGGSNQPQHF. The CDR3 coding sequence is TGTGCCAGTAGAATTGGGGGGGGCTCGAATCAGCCCCAGCATTTT. Full variable domain (remainder filled in from reference TRBV19 and TRBJ1-5): DGGITQSPKYLFRKEGQNVTLSCEQNLNHDAMYWYRQDPGQGLRLIYYSQIVNDFQKGDIAEGYSVSREKKESFPLTVTSAQKNPTAFYLCASRIGGGSNQPQHFGDGTRLSIL.

The chain couples TRBV7-6 to TRBJ2-6; D remains unclear. V lost 1 base and J 0 bases, leaving 7 bases between the germline ends. The CDR3 covers 16 residues. CDR1 is SGHVS, CDR2 FNYEAQ, per germline. The CDR3 coding sequence is TGTGCCAGCAGCTTAGACACGGGCTCTGGGGCCAACGTCCTGACTTTC. Translation gives CASSLDTGSGANVLTF.

The CDR3 bases are TGTGCCAGCAGCGAACGGACGCAGGGCTATGGCTACACCTTC. Translation: CASSERTQGYGYTF. The chain couples TRBV5-4 to TRBJ1-2, with D tentatively TRBD1 (5 bases). The CDR3 runs to 14 residues. CDR1 and CDR2 (germline): SGHNT, YYREEE (reference sequence). V was cut by 4 bases and J by 4 bases, with 14 bases left in between.

This chain connects TRBV2 to TRBJ2-3; TRBD1 is a possible D gene (6 bases). Per germline, CDR1 SNHLY and CDR2 FYNNEI. Between the trimmed V and J ends, which lost 8 bases and 3 bases, there was a span of 15 bases. The length of the CDR3 is 14 residues. The CDR3 region has the DNA TGTGCCAGCGACAAACAGGGTAGGACAGATACGCAGTATTTT. Residues: CASDKQGRTDTQYF.

A single count supports this clone. This chain connects TRBV9 to TRBJ2-5, with D possibly being TRBD2 (6 bases). The CDR3 has 12 residues. Trimming left V 4 bases short and J 5 bases short, with 9 bases between. Germline values: CDR1 SGDLS, CDR2 YYNGEE. The CDR3 sequence: CASSPGGETQYF. DNA for the CDR3: TGTGCCAGCAGCCCAGGAGGGGAGACCCAGTACTTC.

This clone was recorded only once. The rearrangement links TRBV5-1 to TRBJ1-6, with a possible D match to TRBD1 (5 bases). Trimming cost V 4 bases and J 3 bases, with 11 bases left between them. Germline V gene data show CDR1 as SGHRS and CDR2 as YFSETQ. The CDR3 is made up of 15 amino acids. The CDR3 bases are TGCGCCAGCAGCCAGAAGACAGACTATAATTCACCCCTCCACTTT. This codes for CASSQKTDYNSPLHF.

The chain has TRBV4-2 and TRBJ2-3; D may be TRBD1 (5 bases). The germline CDR1 and CDR2 sequences are LGHNA and YNFKEQ. The V and J ends lost 0 bases and 2 bases respectively, with 9 bases between them. This CDR3 contains 15 residues. Here the CDR3 reads CASSQDGADTDTQYF. As DNA, the CDR3 is TGTGCCAGCAGCCAAGATGGGGCGGACACAGATACGCAGTATTTT.